This TCR beta chain was sequenced during a study of monozygotic twins with inflammatory bowel disease. TCRdb reprocessed the 5' RACE reads, with one entry per CDR3 protein and no DNA. This sample's clone table lists approximately 300,000 distinct CDR3 sequences. CDR1 and CDR2 (germline): MNHEY, SVGAGI. This CDR3 is built from 13 residues. This clonotype originated in a human donor with ulcerative colitis or Crohn's disease, or a healthy co-twin of an affected twin (not recorded which). The gene calls are TRBV6-5 and TRBJ1-1; lacking DNA, the TRBD1 call made by TCRdb goes unchecked. The sequenced sample consisted of blood. This CDR3 reads CAIQGRRAHEAFF.